This TCR beta chain came from a study of cytomegalovirus exposure and HLA in healthy donors. As concerns this clone: Its antigen remains unknown.

Per the germline V gene, CDR1 is SGHTA and CDR2 is FQGNSA. The CDR3 covers 14 residues. V dropped 3 bases and J dropped 6 bases, with 11 bases sitting between them. In the PCR, 60 Vbeta and 13 Jbeta primers were used. This table comes from immunoSEQ multiplex PCR, and its TCRdb copy is limited to in-frame clones, with some not included. The repertoire consists of about 150,000 clones, with around 83% occurring once and the leading ten covering about 2.5%. Study results and caveats: Association of around 17,000 TCR beta sequences with HLA alleles was found at 0.05 false discovery rate in a later analysis.

The origin of this receptor is a man aged 30 to 45 in good health and CMV-seropositive. Sequencing was performed on PBMCs. The rearrangement uses TRBV7-2 and TRBJ2-2, with a possible D match to TRBD1 (6 bases). CDR3 sequence: CASSLITGPGELFF. The DNA for the CDR3 is TGTGCCAGCAGCTTGATTACAGGGCCCGGGGAGCTGTTTTTT.